Sequencing of this T cell receptor beta chain was carried out in a study of blood T cell repertoires in COVID-19. Some clones are missing from TCRdb's copy, which holds only in-frame ones; the method was immunoSEQ multiplex PCR. The sample records some 200,000 clones, roughly 94% being singletons. The Seattle site enrolled patients during active infection and followed them longitudinally. The TCR comes from a man aged 25-45 years with COVID-19, enrolled during active disease. The specimen was peripheral blood.

CDR3 sequence (DNA): TGTGCTAGTGGTTTCTTTAGCGGGGGACGACAAGAGACCCAGTACTTC. It yields the protein CASGFFSGGRQETQYF. This chain connects TRBV12-5 to TRBJ2-5; 9 bases are a match to TRBD2. The CDR3 extends over 16 amino acids. Germline-derived CDR1 and CDR2 are LGHNT and FRNRAP. V dropped 3 bases and J dropped 2; count of bases not matched to a gene: 7.